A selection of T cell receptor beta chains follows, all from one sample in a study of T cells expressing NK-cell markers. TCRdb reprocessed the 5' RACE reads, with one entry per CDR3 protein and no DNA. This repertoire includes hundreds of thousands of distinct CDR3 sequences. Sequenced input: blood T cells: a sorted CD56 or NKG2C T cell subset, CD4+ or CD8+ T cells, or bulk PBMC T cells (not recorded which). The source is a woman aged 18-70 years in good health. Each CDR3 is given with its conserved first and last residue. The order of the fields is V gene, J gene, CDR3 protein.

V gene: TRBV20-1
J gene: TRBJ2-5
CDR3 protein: CSASGPGDSAKTQYF

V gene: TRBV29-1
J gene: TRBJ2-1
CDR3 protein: CSTALPPPYNEQFF

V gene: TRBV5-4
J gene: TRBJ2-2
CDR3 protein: CASSWTSGTGELFF

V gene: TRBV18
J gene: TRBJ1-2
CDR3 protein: CASSPPGRGTTGYTF

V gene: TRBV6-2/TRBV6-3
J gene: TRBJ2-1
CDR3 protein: CASRTSGFEQFF

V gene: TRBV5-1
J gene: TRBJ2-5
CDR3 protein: CASRRTDLGETQYF

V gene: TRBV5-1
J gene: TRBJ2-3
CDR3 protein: CASSPSVPGDTQYF

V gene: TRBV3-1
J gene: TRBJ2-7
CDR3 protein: CASSQRPPSYEQYF

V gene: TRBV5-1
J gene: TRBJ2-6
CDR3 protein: CASRPQVSGANVLTF

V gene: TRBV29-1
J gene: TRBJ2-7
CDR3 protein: CSATTGTGGFEQYF

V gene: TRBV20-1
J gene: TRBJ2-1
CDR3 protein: CSARDRAGDEQFF

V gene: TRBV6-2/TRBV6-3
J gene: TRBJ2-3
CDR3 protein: CASSRGTIRTDTQYF

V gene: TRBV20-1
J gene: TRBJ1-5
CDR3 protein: CSAPAGGWDQPQHF

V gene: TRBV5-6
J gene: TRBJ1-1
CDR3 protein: CASSSGGWARDTEAFF

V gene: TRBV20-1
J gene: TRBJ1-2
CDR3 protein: CSTWTENYGYTF

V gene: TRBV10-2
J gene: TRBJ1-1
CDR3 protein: CASQRGLDTEAFF

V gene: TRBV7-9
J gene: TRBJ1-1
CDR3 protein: CASSPEWTEAFF

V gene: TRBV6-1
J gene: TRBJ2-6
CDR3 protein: CASSPPFLSSSVLTF

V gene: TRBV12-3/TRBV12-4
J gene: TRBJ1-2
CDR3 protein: CASTPSWGNYGYTF

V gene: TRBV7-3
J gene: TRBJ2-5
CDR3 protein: CASSLGGVGETQYF

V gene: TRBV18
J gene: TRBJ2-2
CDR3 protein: CASSPPTHYTGELFF

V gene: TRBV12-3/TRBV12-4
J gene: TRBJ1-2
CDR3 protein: CASTRTVEGYTF

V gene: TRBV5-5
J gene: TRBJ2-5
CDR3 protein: CASSFLLGVGETQYF